The clone carrying this TCR beta chain has only a few counts. Germline V gene data show CDR1 as SGHTA and CDR2 as FQGNSA. The CDR3 is made up of 17 amino acids. The J segment lost 1 base and the V segment lost 0 bases, leaving 7 bases of the junction unmatched. A second PCR, run for about 6 to 12 cycles, used a sample-barcoded 5' primer plus a J-beta primer mix. Using its own MiXCR run on the 5' RACE reads, TCRdb lists one record per CDR3 protein. Here the sample spans under 1,000,000 distinct CDR3 sequences, 46% being singletons. Per sample, a minimum of 6 million PBMCs were isolated. This entry belongs to a study of blood T cells in healthy people across ages.

J is TRBJ2-7 and V is TRBV7-2; 9 nucleotides line up with TRBD2. Sequenced material: blood. The TCR comes from an elderly man in good health. The CDR3 bases are TGTGCCAGCAGCTTAGCTAGCGGGAGCGGGAGGTCCTACGAGCAGTACTTC. This sequence encodes CASSLASGSGRSYEQYF.